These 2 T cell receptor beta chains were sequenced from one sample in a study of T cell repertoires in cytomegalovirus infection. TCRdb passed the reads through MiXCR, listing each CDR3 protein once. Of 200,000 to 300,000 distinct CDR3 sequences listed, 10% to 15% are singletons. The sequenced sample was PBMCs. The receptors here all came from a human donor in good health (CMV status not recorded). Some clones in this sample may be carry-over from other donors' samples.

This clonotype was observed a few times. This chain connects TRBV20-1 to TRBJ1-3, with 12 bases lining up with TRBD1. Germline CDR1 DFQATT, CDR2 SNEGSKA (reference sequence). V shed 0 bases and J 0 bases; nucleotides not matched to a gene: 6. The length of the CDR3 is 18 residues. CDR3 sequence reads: CSARDLGTGGSSGNTIYF. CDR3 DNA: TGCAGTGCTAGAGATTTGGGGACAGGGGGCAGCTCTGGAAACACCATATATTTT.

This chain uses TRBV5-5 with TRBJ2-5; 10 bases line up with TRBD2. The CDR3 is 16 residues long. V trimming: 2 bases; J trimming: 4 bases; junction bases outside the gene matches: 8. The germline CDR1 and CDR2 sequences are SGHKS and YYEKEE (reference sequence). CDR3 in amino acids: CASSFGLAGARETQYF. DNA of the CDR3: TGTGCCAGCAGCTTCGGGCTAGCGGGAGCTCGAGAGACCCAGTACTTC.